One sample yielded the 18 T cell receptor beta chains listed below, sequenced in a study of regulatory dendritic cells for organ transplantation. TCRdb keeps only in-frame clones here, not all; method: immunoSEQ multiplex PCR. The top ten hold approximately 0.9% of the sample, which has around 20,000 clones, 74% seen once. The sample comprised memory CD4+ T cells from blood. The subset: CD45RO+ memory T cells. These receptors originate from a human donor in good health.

The CDR3 reads CASSPPQGGTGELFF. The CDR3 DNA sequence: TGTGCCAGCTCACCACCGCAGGGAGGGACCGGGGAGCTGTTTTTT. V is TRBV18 and J is TRBJ2-2; 7 bases map to TRBD2. V was pared by 0 bases and J by 5 bases, with 3 bases of the junction left unmatched. This CDR3 has 15 amino acids. Germline values: CDR1 KGHSH, CDR2 LQKENI.

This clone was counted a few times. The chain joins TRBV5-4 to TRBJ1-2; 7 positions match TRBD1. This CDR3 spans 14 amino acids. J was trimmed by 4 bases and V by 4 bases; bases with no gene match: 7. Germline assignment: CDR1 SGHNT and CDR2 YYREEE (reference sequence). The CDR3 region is CASSPRDSGYGYTF. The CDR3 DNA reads TGTGCCAGCAGCCCGCGGGACAGTGGCTATGGCTACACCTTC.

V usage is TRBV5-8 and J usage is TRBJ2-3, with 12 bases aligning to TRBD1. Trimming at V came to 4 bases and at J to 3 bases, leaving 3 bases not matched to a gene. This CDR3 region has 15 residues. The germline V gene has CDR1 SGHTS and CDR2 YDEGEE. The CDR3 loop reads CASSLGQGATDTQYF. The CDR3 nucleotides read TGTGCCAGCAGCCTGGGACAGGGGGCAACAGATACGCAGTATTTT.

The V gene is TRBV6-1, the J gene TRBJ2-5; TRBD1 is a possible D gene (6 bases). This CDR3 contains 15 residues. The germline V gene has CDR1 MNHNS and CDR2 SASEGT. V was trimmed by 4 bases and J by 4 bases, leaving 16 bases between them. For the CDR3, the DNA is TGTGCCAGCAGTGCCCAGGGGCTAGCTGGAGAGACCCAGTACTTC. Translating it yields CASSAQGLAGETQYF.

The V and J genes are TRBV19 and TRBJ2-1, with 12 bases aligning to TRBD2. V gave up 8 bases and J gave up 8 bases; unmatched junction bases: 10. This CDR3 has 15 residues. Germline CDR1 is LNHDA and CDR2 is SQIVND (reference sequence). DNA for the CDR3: TGTGCCAGTCGCCCCGGGACTAGCGGGCGGGATGAGCAGTTCTTC. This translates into CASRPGTSGRDEQFF.

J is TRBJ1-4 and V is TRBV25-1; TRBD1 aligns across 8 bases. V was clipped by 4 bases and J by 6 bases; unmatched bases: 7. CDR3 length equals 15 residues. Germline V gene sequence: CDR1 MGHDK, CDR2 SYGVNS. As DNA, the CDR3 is TGTGCCAGCAGTGCCCGGACAGGGAGAGATGAAAAACTGTTTTTT. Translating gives CASSARTGRDEKLFF.

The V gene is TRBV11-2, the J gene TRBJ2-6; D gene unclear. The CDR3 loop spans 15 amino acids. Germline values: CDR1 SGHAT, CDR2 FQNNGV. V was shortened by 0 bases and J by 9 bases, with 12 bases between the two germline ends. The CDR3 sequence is CASSLEVVSGNVLTF. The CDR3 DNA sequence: TGTGCCAGCAGCTTAGAGGTAGTATCGGGCAACGTCCTGACTTTC.

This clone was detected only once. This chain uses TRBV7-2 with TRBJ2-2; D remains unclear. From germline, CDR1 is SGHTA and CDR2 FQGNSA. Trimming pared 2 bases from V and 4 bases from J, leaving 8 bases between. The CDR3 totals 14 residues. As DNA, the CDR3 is TGTGCCAGCAGCTTATGGCAGTCCACCGGGGAGCTGTTTTTT. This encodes CASSLWQSTGELFF.

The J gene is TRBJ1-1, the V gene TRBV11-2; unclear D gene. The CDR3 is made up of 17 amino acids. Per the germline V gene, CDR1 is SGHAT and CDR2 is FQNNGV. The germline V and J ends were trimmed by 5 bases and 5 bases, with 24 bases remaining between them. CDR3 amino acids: CASSGSGEGLARTEAFF. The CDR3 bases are TGTGCCAGCAGCGGATCCGGGGAGGGCCTCGCGCGGACTGAAGCTTTCTTT.

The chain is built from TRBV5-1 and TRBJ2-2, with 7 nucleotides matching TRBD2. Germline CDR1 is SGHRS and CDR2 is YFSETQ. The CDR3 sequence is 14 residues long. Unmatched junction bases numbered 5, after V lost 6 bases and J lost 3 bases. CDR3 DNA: TGCGCCAGCACGGGGCTAGCGGACACCGGGGAGCTGTTTTTT. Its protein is CASTGLADTGELFF.

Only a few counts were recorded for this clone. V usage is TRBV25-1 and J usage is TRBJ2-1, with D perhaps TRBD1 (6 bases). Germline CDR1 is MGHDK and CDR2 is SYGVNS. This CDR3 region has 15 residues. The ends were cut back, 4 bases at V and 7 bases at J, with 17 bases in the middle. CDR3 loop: CASSVARGQSNEQFF. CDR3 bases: TGTGCCAGCAGTGTGGCCAGGGGACAATCAAATGAGCAGTTCTTC.

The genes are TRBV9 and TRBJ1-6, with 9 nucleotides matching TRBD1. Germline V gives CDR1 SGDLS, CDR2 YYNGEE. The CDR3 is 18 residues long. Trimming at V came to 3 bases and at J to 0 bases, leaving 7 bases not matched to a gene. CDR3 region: CASSGGGQGGSYNSPLHF. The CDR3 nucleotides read TGTGCCAGCAGCGGCGGGGGACAGGGAGGCTCCTATAATTCACCCCTCCACTTT.

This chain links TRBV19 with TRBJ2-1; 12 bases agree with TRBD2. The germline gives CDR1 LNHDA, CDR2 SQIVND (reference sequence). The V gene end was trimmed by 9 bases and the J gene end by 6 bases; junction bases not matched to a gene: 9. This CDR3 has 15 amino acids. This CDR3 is CASTRLAGVTNEQFF. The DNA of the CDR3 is TGTGCCAGCACTAGACTAGCGGGGGTTACCAATGAGCAGTTCTTC.

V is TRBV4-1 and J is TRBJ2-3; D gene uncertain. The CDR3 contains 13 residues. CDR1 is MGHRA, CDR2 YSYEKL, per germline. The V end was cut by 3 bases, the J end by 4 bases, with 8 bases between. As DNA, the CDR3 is TGCGCCAGCAGCCATTCAGACTCAGATACGCAGTATTTT. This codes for CASSHSDSDTQYF.

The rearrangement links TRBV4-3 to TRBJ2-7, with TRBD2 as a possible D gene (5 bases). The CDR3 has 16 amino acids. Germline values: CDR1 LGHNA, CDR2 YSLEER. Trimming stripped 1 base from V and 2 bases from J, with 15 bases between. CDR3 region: CASSQVLGVGAYEQYF. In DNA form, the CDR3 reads TGCGCCAGCAGCCAAGTTTTGGGAGTTGGAGCCTACGAGCAGTACTTC.

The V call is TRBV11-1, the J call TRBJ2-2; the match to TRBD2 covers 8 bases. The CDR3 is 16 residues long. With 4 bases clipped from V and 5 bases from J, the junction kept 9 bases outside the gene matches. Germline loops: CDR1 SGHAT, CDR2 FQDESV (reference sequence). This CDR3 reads CASSSPGGARTGELFF. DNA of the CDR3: TGTGCCAGCAGCTCCCCCGGGGGGGCTAGGACCGGGGAGCTGTTTTTT.

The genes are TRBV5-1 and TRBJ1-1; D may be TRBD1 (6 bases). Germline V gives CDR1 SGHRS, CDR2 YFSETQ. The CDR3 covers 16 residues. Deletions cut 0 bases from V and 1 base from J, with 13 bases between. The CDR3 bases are TGCGCCAGCAGCTTGGGTAGGGGGTGGCAGAACACTGAAGCTTTCTTT. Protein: CASSLGRGWQNTEAFF.

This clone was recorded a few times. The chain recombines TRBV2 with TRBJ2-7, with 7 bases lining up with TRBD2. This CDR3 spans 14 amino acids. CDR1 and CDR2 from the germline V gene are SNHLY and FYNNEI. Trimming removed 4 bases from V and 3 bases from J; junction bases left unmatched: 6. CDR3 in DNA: TGTGCCAGCAGTGGCGGGGGAGGCTTCTACGAGCAGTACTTC. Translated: CASSGGGGFYEQYF.